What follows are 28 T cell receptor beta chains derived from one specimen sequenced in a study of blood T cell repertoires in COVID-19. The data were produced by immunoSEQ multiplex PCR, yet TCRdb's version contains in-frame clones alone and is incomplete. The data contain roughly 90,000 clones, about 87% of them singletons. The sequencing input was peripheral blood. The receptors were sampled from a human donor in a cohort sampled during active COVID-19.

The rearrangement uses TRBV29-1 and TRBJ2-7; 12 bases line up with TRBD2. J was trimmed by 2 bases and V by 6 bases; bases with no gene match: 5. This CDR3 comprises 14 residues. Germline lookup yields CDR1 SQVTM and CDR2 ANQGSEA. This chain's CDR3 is CSVVGLAGTYEQYF. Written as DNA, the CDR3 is TGCAGCGTAGTTGGACTAGCGGGGACCTACGAGCAGTACTTC.

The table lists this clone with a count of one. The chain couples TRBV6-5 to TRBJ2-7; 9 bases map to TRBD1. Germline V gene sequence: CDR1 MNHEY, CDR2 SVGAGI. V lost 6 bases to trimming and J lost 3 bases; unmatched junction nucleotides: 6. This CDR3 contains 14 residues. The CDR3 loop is CASSQDRGSYEQYF. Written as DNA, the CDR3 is TGTGCCAGCAGCCAGGACAGGGGTAGCTACGAGCAGTACTTC.

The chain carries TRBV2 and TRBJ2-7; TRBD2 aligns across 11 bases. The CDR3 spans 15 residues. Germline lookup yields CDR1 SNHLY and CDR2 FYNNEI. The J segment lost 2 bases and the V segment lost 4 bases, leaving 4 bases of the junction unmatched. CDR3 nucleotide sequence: TGTGCCAGCAGTGGAGGGACTAGCGGAACCTACGAGCAGTACTTC. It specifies CASSGGTSGTYEQYF.

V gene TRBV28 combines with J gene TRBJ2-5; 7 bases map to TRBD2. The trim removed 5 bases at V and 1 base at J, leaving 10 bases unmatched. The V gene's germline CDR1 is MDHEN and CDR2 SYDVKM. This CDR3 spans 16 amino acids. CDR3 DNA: TGTGCCAGCAGTCCCCGGATTAGCGGGTCCCAAGAGACCCAGTACTTC. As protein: CASSPRISGSQETQYF.

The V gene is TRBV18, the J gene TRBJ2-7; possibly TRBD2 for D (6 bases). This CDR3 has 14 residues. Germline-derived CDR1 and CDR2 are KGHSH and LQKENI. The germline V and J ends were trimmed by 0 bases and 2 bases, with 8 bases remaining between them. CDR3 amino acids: CASSPPGLPYEQYF. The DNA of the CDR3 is TGTGCCAGCTCACCACCGGGACTCCCCTACGAGCAGTACTTC.

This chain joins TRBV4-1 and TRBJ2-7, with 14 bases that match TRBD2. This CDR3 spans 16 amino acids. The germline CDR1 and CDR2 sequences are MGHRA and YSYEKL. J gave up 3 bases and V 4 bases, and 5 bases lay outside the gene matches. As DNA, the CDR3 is TGCGCCAGCAGCCTAGGGACTAGCGGGAGTGGCTACGAGCAGTACTTC. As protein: CASSLGTSGSGYEQYF.

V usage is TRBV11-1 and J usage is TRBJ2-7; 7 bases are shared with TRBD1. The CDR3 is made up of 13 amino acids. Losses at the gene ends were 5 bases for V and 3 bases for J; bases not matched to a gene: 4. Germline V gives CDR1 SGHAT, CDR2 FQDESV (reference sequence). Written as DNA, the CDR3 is TGTGCCAGCAGCCCACAGGGGTACTACGAGCAGTACTTC. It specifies CASSPQGYYEQYF.

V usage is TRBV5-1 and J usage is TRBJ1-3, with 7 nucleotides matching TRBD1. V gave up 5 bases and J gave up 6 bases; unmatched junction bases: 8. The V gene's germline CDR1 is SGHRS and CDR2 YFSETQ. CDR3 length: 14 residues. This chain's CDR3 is CASSPGQDLNTIYF. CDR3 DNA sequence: TGCGCCAGCAGTCCCGGACAGGACTTAAACACCATATATTTT.

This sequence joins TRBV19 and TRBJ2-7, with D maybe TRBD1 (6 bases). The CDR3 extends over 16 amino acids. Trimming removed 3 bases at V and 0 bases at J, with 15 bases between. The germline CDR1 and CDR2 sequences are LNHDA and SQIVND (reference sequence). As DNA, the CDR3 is TGTGCCAGTAGTATCGGCCGGGACACCCTCTCCTACGAGCAGTACTTC. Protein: CASSIGRDTLSYEQYF.

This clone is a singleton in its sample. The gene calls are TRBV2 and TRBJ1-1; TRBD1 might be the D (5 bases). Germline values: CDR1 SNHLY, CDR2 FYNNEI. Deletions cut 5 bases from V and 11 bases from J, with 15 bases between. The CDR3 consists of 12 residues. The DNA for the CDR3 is TGTGCCAGCAGTCTTACGACAGATATCGCTTTCTTT. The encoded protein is CASSLTTDIAFF.

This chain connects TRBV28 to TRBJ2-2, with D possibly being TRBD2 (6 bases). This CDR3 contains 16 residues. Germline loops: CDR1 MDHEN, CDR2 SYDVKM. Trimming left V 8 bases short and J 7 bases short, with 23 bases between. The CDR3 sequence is CASYPGGQGTFGELFF. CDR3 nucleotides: TGTGCCAGCTACCCCGGAGGGCAGGGAACTTTCGGGGAGCTGTTTTTT.

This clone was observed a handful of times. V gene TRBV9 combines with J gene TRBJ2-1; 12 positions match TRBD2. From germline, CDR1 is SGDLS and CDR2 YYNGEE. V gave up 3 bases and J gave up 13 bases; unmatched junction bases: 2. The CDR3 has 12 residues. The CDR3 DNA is TGTGCCAGCAGCGGACTAGCGGGAGTACAGTTCTTC. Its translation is CASSGLAGVQFF.

DNA of the CDR3: TGTGCCAGCAGCACGAGCGGGAGCTCCTACAATGAGCAGTTCTTC. This gives the protein CASSTSGSSYNEQFF. The chain recombines TRBV7-9 with TRBJ2-1; 8 bases fit TRBD2. CDR1 is SEHNR and CDR2 is FQNEAQ in the germline V gene (reference sequence). V was pared by 5 bases and J by 0 bases, with 3 bases of the junction left unmatched. This CDR3 comprises 15 residues.

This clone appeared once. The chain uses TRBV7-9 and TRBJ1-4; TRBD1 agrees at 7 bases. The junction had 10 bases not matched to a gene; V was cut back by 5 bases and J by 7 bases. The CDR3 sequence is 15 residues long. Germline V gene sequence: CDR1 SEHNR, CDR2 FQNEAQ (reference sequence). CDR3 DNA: TGTGCCAGCAGCCCTTTGGAAGGGGGCAGTGAAAAACTGTTTTTT. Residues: CASSPLEGGSEKLFF.

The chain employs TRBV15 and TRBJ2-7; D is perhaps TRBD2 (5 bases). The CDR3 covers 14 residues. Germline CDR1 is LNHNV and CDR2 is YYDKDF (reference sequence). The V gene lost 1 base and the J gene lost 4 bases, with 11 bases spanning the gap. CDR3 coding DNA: TGTGCCACCAGCAGAGCGGGGTCCCTTTACGAGCAGTACTTC. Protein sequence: CATSRAGSLYEQYF.

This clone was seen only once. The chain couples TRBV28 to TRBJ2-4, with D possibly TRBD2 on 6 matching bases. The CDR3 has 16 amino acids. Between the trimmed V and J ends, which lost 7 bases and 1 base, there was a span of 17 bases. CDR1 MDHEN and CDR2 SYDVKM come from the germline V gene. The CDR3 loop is CASTGGGALAKNIQYF. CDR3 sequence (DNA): TGTGCCAGCACCGGCGGCGGGGCATTGGCCAAAAACATTCAGTACTTC.

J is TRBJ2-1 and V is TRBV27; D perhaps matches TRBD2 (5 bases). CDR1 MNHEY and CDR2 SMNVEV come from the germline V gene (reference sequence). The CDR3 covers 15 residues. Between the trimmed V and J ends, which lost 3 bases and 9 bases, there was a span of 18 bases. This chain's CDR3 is CASSLEVKGYGEQFF. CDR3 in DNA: TGTGCCAGCAGTTTGGAGGTGAAGGGTTATGGTGAGCAGTTCTTC.

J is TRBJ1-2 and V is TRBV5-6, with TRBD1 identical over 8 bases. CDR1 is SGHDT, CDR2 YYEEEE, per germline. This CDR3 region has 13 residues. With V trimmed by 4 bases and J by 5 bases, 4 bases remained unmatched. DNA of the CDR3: TGTGCCAGCAGCCCAGACAGGGGTTATGGCTACACCTTC. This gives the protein CASSPDRGYGYTF.

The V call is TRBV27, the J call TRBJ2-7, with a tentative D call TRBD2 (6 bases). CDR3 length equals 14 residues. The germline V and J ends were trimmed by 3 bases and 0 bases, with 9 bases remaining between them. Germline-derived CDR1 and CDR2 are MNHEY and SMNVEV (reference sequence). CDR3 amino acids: CASSFVGSSYEQYF. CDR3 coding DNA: TGTGCCAGCAGTTTCGTCGGGAGCTCCTACGAGCAGTACTTC.

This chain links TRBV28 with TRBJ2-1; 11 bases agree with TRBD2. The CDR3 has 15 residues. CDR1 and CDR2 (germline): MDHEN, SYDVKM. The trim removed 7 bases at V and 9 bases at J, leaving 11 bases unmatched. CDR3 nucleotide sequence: TGTGCCAGCACCCCACGGGCTAGCGGGAGGATTGAGCAGTTCTTC. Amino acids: CASTPRASGRIEQFF.

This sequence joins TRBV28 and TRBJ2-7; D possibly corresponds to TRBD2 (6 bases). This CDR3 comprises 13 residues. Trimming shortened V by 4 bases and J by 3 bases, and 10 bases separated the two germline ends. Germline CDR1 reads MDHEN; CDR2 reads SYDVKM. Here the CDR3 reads CASSSGTHYEQYF. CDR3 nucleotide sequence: TGTGCCAGCAGTTCCGGGACTCACTACGAGCAGTACTTC.

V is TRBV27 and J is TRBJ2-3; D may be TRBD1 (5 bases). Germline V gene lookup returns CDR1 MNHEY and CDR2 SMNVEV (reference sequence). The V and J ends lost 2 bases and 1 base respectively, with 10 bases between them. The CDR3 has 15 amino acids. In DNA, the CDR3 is TGTGCCAGCAGTTTAGCAGGGTCCGGCACAGATACGCAGTATTTT. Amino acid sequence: CASSLAGSGTDTQYF.

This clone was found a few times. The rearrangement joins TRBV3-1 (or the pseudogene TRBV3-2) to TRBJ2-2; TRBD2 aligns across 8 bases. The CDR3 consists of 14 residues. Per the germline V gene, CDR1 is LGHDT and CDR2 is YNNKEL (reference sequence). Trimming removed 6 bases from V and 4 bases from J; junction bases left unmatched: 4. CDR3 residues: CASSYSGGTGELFF. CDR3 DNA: TGTGCCAGCAGTTACAGCGGGGGCACCGGGGAGCTGTTTTTT.

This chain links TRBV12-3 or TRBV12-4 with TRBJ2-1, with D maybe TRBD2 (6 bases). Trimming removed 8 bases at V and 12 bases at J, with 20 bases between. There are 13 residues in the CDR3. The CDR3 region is CASGRDSPGRQFF. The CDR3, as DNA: TGTGCCAGCGGACGGGACTCCCCCGGACGGCAGTTCTTC.

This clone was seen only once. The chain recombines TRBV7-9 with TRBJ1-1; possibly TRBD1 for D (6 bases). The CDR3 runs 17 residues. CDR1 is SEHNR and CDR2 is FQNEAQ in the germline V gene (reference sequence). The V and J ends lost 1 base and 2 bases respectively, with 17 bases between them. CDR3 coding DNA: TGTGCCAGCAGCTTAGAGCGGGGGGCGATGGGAAACACTGAAGCTTTCTTT. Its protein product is CASSLERGAMGNTEAFF. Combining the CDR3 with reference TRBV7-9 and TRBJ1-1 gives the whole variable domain DTGVSQNPRHKITKRGQNVTFRCDPISEHNRLYWYRQTLGQGPEFLTYFQNEAQLEKSRLLSDRFSAERPKGSFSTLEIQRTEQGDSAMYLCASSLERGAMGNTEAFFGQGTRLTVV.

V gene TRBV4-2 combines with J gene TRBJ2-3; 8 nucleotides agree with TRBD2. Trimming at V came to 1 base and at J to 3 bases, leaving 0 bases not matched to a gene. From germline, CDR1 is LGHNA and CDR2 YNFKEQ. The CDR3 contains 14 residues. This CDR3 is CASSQASGTDTQYF. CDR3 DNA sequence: TGTGCCAGCAGCCAAGCTAGCGGGACAGATACGCAGTATTTT.

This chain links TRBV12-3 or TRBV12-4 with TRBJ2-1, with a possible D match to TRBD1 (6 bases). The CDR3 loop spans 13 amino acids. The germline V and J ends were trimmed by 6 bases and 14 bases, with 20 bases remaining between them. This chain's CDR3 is CASRNARGTKKFF. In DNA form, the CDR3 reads TGTGCCAGCAGAAACGCTAGGGGGACCAAAAAGTTCTTC.

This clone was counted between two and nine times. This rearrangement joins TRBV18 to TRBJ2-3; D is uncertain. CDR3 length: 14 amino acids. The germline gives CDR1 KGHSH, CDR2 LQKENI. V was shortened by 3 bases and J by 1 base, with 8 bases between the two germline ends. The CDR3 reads CASSPSLRTDTQYF. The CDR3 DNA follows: TGTGCCAGCTCACCCTCCCTACGCACAGATACGCAGTATTTT.